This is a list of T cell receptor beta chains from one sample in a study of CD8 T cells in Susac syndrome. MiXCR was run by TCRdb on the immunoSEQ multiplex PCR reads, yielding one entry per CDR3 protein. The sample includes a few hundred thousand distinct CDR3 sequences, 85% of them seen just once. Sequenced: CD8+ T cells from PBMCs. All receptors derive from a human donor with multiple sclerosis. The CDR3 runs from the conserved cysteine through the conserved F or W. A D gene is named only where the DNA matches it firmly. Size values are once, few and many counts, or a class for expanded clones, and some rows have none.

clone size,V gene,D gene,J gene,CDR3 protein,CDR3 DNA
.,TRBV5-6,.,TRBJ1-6,CASSSDGGDSPLHF,TGTGCCAGCAGCTCGGACGGGGGGGATTCACCCCTCCACTTT
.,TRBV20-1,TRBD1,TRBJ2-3,CSALRQGASTSTDTQYF,TGCAGTGCCCTTAGGCAGGGGGCCTCAACTAGCACAGATACGCAGTATTTT
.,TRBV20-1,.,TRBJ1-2,CSATDSYGYTF,TGCAGTGCTACGGACAGCTATGGCTACACCTTC
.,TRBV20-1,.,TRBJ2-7,CSARADRNIYEQYF,TGCAGTGCTAGAGCGGACAGAAACATCTACGAGCAGTACTTC
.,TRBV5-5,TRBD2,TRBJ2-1,CASSFPTSGMYNEQFF,TGTGCCAGCAGCTTTCCGACTAGCGGGATGTACAATGAGCAGTTCTTC
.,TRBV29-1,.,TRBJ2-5,CSVGDVQETQYF,TGCAGCGTTGGAGACGTACAAGAGACCCAGTACTTC
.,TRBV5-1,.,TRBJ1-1,CASSLEFGSMEAFF,TGCGCCAGCAGCTTGGAATTTGGCAGCATGGAAGCTTTCTTT
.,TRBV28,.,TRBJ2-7,CASRLSGTLPYEQYF,TGTGCCAGCAGATTGTCCGGGACTCTGCCCTACGAGCAGTACTTC
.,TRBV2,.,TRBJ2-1,CASTEPAETQNEQFF,TGTGCCAGCACCGAACCGGCGGAGACCCAGAATGAGCAGTTCTTC
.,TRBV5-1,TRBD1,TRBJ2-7,CASRDTGGFSYEQYF,TGCGCCAGCAGAGACACAGGGGGCTTTTCCTACGAGCAGTACTTC
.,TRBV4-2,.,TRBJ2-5,CASSQDGPSAGETQYF,TGTGCCAGCAGCCAAGATGGACCCAGCGCTGGAGAGACCCAGTACTTC
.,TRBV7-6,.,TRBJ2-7,CASSPWTESSELDF,TGTGCCAGCAGCCCATGGACAGAATCCTCCGAGTTAGACTTC
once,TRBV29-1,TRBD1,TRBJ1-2,CSVEGMTGGGYTF,TGCAGCGTTGAAGGCATGACAGGGGGCGGCTACACCTTC
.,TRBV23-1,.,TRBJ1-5,CAGGGGGGNQPQHF,TGCGCCGGTGGCGGGGGTGGAGGCAATCAGCCCCAGCATTTT
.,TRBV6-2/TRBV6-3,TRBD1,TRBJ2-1,CASSYYRDRGINEQFF,TGTGCCAGCAGTTACTACCGGGACAGGGGAATCAATGAGCAGTTCTTC
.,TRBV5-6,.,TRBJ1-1,CASRPQGYTEAFF,TGTGCCAGCAGACCTCAGGGGTACACTGAAGCTTTCTTT
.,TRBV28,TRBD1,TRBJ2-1,CASLQGMNEQFF,TGTGCCAGCTTACAGGGGATGAATGAGCAGTTCTTC
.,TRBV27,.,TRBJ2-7,CASSWDGEQYF,TGTGCCAGCAGTTGGGACGGCGAGCAGTACTTC
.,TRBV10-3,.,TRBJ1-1,CAISEAHRANTEAFF,TGTGCCATCAGTGAGGCGCACAGGGCGAACACTGAAGCTTTCTTT
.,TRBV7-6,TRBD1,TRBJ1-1,CASSLTDRASTEAFF,TGTGCCAGCAGCTTAACGGACAGGGCCTCCACTGAAGCTTTCTTT
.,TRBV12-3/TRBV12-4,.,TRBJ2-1,CASTRQEESSYNEQFF,TGTGCCAGCACCCGACAAGAGGAGAGCTCCTACAATGAGCAGTTCTTC
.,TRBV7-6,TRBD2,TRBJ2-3,CASSSRLAGGSDTQYF,TGTGCCAGCAGCTCCCGACTAGCGGGGGGATCAGATACGCAGTATTTT
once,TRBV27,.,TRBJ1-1,CASSNQGLNTEAFF,TGTGCCAGCAGTAACCAGGGGTTGAACACTGAAGCTTTCTTT
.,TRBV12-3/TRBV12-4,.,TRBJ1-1,CASRGVGNTEAFF,TGTGCCAGCAGGGGGGTGGGGAACACTGAAGCTTTCTTT
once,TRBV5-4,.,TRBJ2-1,CASSPVGAYNEQFF,TGTGCCAGCAGCCCTGTGGGGGCCTACAATGAGCAGTTCTTC
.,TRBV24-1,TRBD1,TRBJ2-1,CATSDGQGGNEQFF,TGTGCCACCAGTGATGGACAGGGGGGTAATGAGCAGTTCTTC
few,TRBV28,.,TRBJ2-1,CASSLSRYNEQFF,TGTGCCAGCAGTTTGAGCAGGTACAATGAGCAGTTCTTC
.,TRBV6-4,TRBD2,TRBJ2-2,CASSEGGSSGELFF,TGTGCCAGCAGTGAAGGCGGGAGCTCCGGGGAGCTGTTTTTT
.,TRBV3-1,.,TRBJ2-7,CASSQELQTSYEQYF,TGTGCCAGCAGCCAAGAGCTGCAGACCTCCTACGAGCAGTACTTC
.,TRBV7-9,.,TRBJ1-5,CASSLAREGGQPQHF,TGTGCCAGCAGCTTAGCGCGAGAGGGCGGCCAGCCCCAGCATTTT
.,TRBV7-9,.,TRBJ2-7,CASSSTGAGGEQYF,TGTGCCAGCAGCTCCACAGGGGCCGGGGGCGAGCAGTACTTC
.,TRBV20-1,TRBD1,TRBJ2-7,CSAYGTGSYEQYF,TGCAGTGCATACGGGACAGGGTCCTACGAGCAGTACTTC
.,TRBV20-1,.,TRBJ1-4,CSASREKLFF,TGCAGTGCTAGTCGGGAAAAACTGTTTTTT
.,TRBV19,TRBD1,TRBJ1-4,CASSFSGTGIEKLFF,TGTGCCAGTAGTTTTTCCGGGACAGGGATTGAAAAACTGTTTTTT
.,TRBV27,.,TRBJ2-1,CASRDVGGPYNEQFF,TGTGCCAGCCGGGACGTCGGGGGACCGTACAATGAGCAGTTCTTC
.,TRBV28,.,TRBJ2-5,CASSLWGGDQETQYF,TGTGCCAGCAGTTTATGGGGAGGAGACCAAGAGACCCAGTACTTC
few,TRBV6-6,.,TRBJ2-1,CASSYLEFNEQFF,TGTGCCAGCAGTTACCTAGAATTCAATGAGCAGTTCTTC
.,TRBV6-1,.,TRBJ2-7,CASSPPPGHTSSYEQYF,TGTGCCAGCAGTCCCCCCCCGGGGCACACAAGCTCCTACGAGCAGTACTTC
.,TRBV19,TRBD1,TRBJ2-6,CASDIGQEPGANVLTF,TGTGCCAGCGATATAGGACAGGAACCTGGGGCCAACGTCCTGACTTTC
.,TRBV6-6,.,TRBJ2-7,CASHAGAAYEQYF,TGTGCCAGCCATGCGGGGGCCGCCTACGAGCAGTACTTC
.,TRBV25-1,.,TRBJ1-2,CASSEIDYQHYYGYTF,TGTGCCAGCAGTGAAATCGATTATCAACATTACTATGGCTACACCTTC